The TCR beta chain described here comes from a study of CD8+ T cells in alopecia areata. Study summary: Twice daily, treated patients received 5 to 10 mg of oral tofacitinib.

Overall study results and limits: On tofacitinib, scalp and blood still held many of the expanded lesional clones.

After isolation, RNA underwent reverse transcription to generate cDNA as the sequencing template. TCRdb's table, derived via immunoSEQ multiplex PCR, lists solely in-frame clones and lacks some. Among 130,000 or so clones listed, around 60% were seen once. As to treatment: oral pan-JAK inhibitor, 5-10 mg twice daily. The investigators collected lesional scalp punch biopsies and peripheral blood from alopecia areata patients. PBMCs were stained for CD3, CD4 and CD8, and CD4+ and CD8+ T cells were sorted. V trimming: 7 bases; J trimming: 7 bases; junction bases outside the gene matches: 6. CDR1 is SGHRS and CDR2 is YFSETQ in the germline V gene. This CDR3 has 13 amino acids. About this clone itself: Its antigen is undetermined.

The rearrangement links TRBV5-1 to TRBJ1-2; 11 nucleotides match TRBD1. The receptor comes from a human donor with alopecia areata. The sequenced sample was CD4+ T cells sorted from blood, obtained at week 4, from a patient treated with tofacitinib. CDR3 loop: CASGRDRGFGYTF. In DNA, the CDR3 is TGCGCCAGCGGCCGGGACAGGGGGTTTGGCTACACCTTC.